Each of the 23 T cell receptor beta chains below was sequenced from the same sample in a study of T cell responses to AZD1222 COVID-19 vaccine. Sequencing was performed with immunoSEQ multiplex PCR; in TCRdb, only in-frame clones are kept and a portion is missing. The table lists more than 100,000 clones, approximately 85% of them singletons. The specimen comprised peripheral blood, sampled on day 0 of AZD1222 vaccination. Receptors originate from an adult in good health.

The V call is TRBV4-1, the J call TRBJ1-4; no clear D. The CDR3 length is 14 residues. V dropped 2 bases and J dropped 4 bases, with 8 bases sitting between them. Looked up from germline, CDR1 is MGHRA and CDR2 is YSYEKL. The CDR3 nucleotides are TGCGCCAGCAGCCAACTGGGTAGTAATGAAAAACTGTTTTTT. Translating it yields CASSQLGSNEKLFF.

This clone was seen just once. The CDR3 DNA is TGTGCCAGCAGCCGTGAAGGGGTGGGGGCCTACGAGCAGTACTTC. Encoded protein: CASSREGVGAYEQYF. The chain employs TRBV7-2 and TRBJ2-7; the D call may be TRBD1 or TRBD2 (5 bases each). The CDR3 extends over 15 amino acids. Looked up from germline, CDR1 is SGHTA and CDR2 is FQGNSA. With 5 bases removed from V and 2 bases from J, the gap between germline ends came to 16 bases.

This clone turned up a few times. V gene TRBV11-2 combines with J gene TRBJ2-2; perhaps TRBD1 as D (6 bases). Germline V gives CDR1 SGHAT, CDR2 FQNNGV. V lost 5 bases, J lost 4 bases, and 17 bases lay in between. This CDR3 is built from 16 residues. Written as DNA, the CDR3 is TGTGCCAGCAGCCCGAGGACAGCACTCGTCACCGGGGAGCTGTTTTTT. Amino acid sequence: CASSPRTALVTGELFF. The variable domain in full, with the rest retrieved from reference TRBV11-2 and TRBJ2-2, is EAGVAQSPRYKIIEKRQSVAFWCNPISGHATLYWYQQILGQGPKLLIQFQNNGVVDDSQLPKDRFSAERLKGVDSTLKIQPAKLEDSAVYLCASSPRTALVTGELFFGEGSRLTVL.

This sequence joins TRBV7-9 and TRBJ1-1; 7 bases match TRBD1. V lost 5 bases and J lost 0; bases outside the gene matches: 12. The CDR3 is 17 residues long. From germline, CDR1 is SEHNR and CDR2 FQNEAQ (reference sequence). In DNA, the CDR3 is TGTGCCAGCAGCCTTCCGGGACAGTTCAGCATGAACACTGAAGCTTTCTTT. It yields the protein CASSLPGQFSMNTEAFF.

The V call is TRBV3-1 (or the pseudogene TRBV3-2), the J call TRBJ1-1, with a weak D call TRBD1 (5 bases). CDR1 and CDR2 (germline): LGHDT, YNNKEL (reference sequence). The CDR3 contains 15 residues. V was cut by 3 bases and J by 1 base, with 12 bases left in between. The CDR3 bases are TGTGCCAGCAGCCATTCAGGGTTACCGAACACTGAAGCTTTCTTT. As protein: CASSHSGLPNTEAFF.

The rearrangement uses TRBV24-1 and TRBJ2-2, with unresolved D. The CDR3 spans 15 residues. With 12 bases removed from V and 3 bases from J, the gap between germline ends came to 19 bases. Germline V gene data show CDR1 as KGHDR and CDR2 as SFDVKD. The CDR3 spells CASLRGNADTGELFF. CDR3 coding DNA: TGTGCCTCTTTAAGAGGAAATGCGGACACCGGGGAGCTGTTTTTT.

As DNA, the CDR3 is TGTGCCAGCAGGGAACAGGGGGTCCACTATGGCTACACCTTC. Translation: CASREQGVHYGYTF. The chain links TRBV28 to TRBJ1-2; 8 bases match TRBD1. CDR1 is MDHEN and CDR2 is SYDVKM in the germline V gene. Trimming took 6 bases from V and 3 from J; bases not matched to a gene: 6. This CDR3 contains 14 residues.

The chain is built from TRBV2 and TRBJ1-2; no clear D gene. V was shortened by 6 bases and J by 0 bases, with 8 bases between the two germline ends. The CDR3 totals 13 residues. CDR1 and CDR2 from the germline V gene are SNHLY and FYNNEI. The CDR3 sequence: CASRRRTNYGYTF. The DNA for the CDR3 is TGTGCCAGCAGGCGGCGAACTAACTATGGCTACACCTTC.

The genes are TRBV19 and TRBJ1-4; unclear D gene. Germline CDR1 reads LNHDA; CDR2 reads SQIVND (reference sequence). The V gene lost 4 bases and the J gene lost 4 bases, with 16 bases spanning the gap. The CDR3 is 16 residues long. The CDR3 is CASSTLFGLSNEKLFF. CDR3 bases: TGTGCCAGTAGTACCCTTTTCGGACTGAGTAATGAAAAACTGTTTTTT.

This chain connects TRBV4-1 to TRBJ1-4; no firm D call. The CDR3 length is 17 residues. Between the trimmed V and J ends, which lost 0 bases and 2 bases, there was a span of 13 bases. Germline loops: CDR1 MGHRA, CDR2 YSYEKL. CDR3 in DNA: TGCGCCAGCAGCCAAGATAAAGTCTTGAGGACTAATGAAAAACTGTTTTTT. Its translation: CASSQDKVLRTNEKLFF.

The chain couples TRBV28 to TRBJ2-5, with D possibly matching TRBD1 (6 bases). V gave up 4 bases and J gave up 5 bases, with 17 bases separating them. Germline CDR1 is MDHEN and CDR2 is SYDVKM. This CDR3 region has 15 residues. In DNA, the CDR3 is TGTGCCAGCAGTTCAGCGGACAGTTACGGGGAGACCCAGTACTTC. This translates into CASSSADSYGETQYF.

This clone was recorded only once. The CDR3: CASRVRGQAGTQYF. DNA for the CDR3: TGTGCCAGCAGGGTACGGGGGCAAGCGGGGACCCAGTACTTC. This sequence joins TRBV25-1 and TRBJ2-5; either TRBD1 or TRBD2 may supply D (6 bases each). This CDR3 is built from 14 residues. The V and J ends lost 6 bases and 7 bases respectively, with 18 bases between them. CDR1 is MGHDK and CDR2 is SYGVNS in the germline V gene.

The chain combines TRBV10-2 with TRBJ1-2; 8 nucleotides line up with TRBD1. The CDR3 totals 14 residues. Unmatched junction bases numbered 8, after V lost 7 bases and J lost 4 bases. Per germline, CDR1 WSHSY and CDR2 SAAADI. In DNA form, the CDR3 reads TGCGCCAGCACCGCCGACAGGGGAACCTATGGCTACACCTTC. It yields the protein CASTADRGTYGYTF.

This chain's CDR3 is CASSRQGTNTGELFF. CDR3 in DNA: TGTGCCAGCAGCCGGCAGGGTACGAACACCGGGGAGCTGTTTTTT. This sequence joins TRBV2 and TRBJ2-2, with D perhaps matching TRBD1 (5 bases). V dropped 6 bases and J dropped 0 bases, with 11 bases sitting between them. The CDR3 is 15 amino acids. CDR1 and CDR2 from the germline V gene are SNHLY and FYNNEI.

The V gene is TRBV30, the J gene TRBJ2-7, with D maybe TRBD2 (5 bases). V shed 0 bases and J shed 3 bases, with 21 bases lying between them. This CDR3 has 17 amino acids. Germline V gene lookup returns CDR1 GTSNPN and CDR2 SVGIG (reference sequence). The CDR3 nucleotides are TGTGCCTGGAGTGTACTCCCCCCTCGGAGTGCGGGCTACGAGCAGTACTTC. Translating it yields CAWSVLPPRSAGYEQYF.

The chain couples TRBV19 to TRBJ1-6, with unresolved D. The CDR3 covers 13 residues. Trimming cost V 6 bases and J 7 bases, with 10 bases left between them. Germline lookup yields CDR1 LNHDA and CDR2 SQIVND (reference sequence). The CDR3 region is CASSRNDNSPLHF. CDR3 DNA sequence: TGTGCCAGTAGCAGGAACGACAATTCACCCCTCCACTTT.

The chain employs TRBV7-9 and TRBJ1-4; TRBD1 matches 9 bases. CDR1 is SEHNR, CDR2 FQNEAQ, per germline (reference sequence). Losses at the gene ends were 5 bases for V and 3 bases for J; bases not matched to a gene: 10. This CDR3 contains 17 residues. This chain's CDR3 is CASSTGQGFRSNEKLFF. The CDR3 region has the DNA TGTGCCAGCAGCACCGGACAGGGGTTTAGGTCTAATGAAAAACTGTTTTTT. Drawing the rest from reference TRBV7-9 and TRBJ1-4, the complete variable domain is DTGVSQNPRHKITKRGQNVTFRCDPISEHNRLYWYRQTLGQGPEFLTYFQNEAQLEKSRLLSDRFSAERPKGSFSTLEIQRTEQGDSAMYLCASSTGQGFRSNEKLFFGSGTQLSVL.

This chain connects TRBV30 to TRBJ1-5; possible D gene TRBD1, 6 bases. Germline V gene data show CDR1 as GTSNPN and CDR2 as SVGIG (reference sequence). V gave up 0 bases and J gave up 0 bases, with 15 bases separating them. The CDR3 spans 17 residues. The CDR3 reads CAWSVGTLDYSNQPQHF. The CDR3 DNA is TGTGCCTGGAGTGTAGGGACATTAGACTATAGCAATCAGCCCCAGCATTTT.

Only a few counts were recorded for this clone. The DNA of the CDR3 is TGTGCCAGCAGCACATACCGGGGCCAGGACAGGCTCTACGAGCAGTACTTC. Protein: CASSTYRGQDRLYEQYF. V and J are TRBV7-6 and TRBJ2-7; 7 bases are shared with TRBD1. CDR3 length equals 17 residues. Germline V lookup: CDR1 SGHVS, CDR2 FNYEAQ. J gave up 3 bases and V 5 bases, and 16 bases lay outside the gene matches.

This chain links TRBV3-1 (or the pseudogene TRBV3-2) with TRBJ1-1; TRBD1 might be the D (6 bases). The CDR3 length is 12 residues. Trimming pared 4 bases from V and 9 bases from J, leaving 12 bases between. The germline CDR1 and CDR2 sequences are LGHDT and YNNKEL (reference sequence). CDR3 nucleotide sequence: TGTGCCAGCAGCCCGACAGGTACGCAAGCTTTCTTT. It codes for CASSPTGTQAFF.

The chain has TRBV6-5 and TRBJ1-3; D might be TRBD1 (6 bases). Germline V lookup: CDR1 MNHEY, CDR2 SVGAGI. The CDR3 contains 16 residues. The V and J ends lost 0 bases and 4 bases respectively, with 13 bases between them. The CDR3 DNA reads TGTGCCAGCAGTTACTCGAGTGGGGGCGCGGGAAACACCATATATTTT. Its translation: CASSYSSGGAGNTIYF.

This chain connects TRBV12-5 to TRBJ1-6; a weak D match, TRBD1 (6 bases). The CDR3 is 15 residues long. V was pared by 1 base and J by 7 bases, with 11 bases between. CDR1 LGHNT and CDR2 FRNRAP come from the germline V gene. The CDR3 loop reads CASGLGQASNSPLHF. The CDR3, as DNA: TGTGCTAGTGGTTTGGGACAGGCTTCAAATTCACCCCTCCACTTT.

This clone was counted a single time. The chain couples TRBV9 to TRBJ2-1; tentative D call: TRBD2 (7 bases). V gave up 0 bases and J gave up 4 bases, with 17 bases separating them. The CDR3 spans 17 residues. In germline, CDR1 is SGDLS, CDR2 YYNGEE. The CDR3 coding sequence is TGTGCCAGCAGCGTAGAGCCGGGGGGCCCCCTTTACAATGAGCAGTTCTTC. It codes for CASSVEPGGPLYNEQFF.